The 30 T cell receptor beta chains listed next were all sequenced from one sample in a study of beta chain features in type 1 diabetes (dated by TCRdb to between 2017 and 2018). The paper's findings and limits, for the study overall: Type 1 diabetes patients showed a moderate but significant shortening of TCRB CDR3 length in all four CD4+ subsets.

To prepare the library, the immunoSEQ multiplex PCR assay was applied. The High Capacity cDNA Reverse Transcription Kit was used to reverse transcribe all of the isolated RNA, meaning that expressed TCRB transcripts were what got sequenced. In its TCRdb copy, this immuneACCESS table keeps in-frame sequences only and misses some clones. Where compared with another copy, unresolved V genes explain less than half of these, and the others have no known cause. Recorded for this sample are around 150,000 clones; 9% to 10% of them occurred a single time. 0.7% of the sample is in the top ten clones. No antigen is known for these receptors. Sequenced sample: central memory CD4+ T cells from blood. These receptors were obtained from a woman aged 30 to 39 with type 1 diabetes.

The V and J genes are TRBV11-2 and TRBJ1-4; D may be TRBD1 (5 bases). V was clipped by 5 bases and J by 5 bases, with 12 bases between them. Germline lookup yields CDR1 SGHAT and CDR2 FQNNGV. CDR3 length: 14 residues. DNA for the CDR3: TGTGCCAGCAGCGAAGGGGCCGGAAATGAAAAACTGTTTTTT. The encoded protein is CASSEGAGNEKLFF.

This clone was seen a few times. The CDR3 sequence: CAWSTQQGSNQPQHF. CDR3 coding DNA: TGTGCCTGGAGTACTCAACAGGGGAGCAATCAGCCCCAGCATTTT. The chain has TRBV30 and TRBJ1-5; TRBD1 agrees at 7 bases. Germline assignment: CDR1 GTSNPN and CDR2 SVGIG (reference sequence). J gave up 1 base and V 2 bases, and 5 bases lay outside the gene matches. The CDR3 loop spans 15 amino acids.

This clone was detected ten times or more. The chain links TRBV20-1 to TRBJ2-7; the D gene is possibly TRBD1 (7 bases). Germline loops: CDR1 DFQATT, CDR2 SNEGSKA (reference sequence). The germline V and J ends were trimmed by 5 bases and 4 bases, with 9 bases remaining between them. The CDR3 extends over 11 amino acids. The CDR3 loop is CSAAGGYEQYF. CDR3 bases: TGCAGTGCTGCAGGGGGGTACGAGCAGTACTTC.

A few counts support this clone. The rearrangement joins TRBV30 to TRBJ2-5; 7 bases agree with TRBD1. V lost 0 bases to trimming and J lost 5 bases; unmatched junction nucleotides: 9. The CDR3 is made up of 15 amino acids. Germline CDR1 reads GTSNPN; CDR2 reads SVGIG (reference sequence). The CDR3 loop is CAWSVNEGASETQYF. The DNA for the CDR3 is TGTGCCTGGAGTGTAAACGAGGGGGCGAGTGAGACCCAGTACTTC.

In this sample, this clone turned up a few times. Other nucleotide sequences in the sample specify the same CDR3. V usage is TRBV18 and J usage is TRBJ1-1; D is unresolved. The CDR3 covers 14 residues. V lost 3 bases to trimming and J lost 0 bases, with 8 bases between them. Germline lookup yields CDR1 KGHSH and CDR2 LQKENI. CDR3 nucleotide sequence: TGTGCCAGCTCACCCGGACTCTTGAACACTGAAGCTTTCTTT. It encodes CASSPGLLNTEAFF.

The J gene is TRBJ1-4, the V gene TRBV29-1; D call uncertain. CDR1 and CDR2 (germline): SQVTM, ANQGSEA. V lost 7 bases and J lost 1, with 10 bases in between. The CDR3 runs 13 residues. The CDR3 spells CSAMSGTNEKLFF. In DNA, the CDR3 is TGCAGCGCTATGTCCGGAACTAATGAAAAACTGTTTTTT.

This clone was observed at least ten times. J is TRBJ1-1 and V is TRBV19; D might be TRBD1 (5 bases). With 7 bases removed from V and 5 bases from J, the gap between germline ends came to 14 bases. The germline CDR1 and CDR2 sequences are LNHDA and SQIVND (reference sequence). The length of the CDR3 is 13 residues. The CDR3, as DNA: TGTGCCAGTAATCAGGGCCTAGGGACTGAAGCTTTCTTT. It encodes CASNQGLGTEAFF.

This rearrangement joins TRBV5-1 to TRBJ2-5; D may be TRBD2 (6 bases). Matching the DNA end better, TRBJ2-7 makes the J call doubtful. The germline CDR1 and CDR2 sequences are SGHRS and YFSETQ. The CDR3 covers 15 residues. The CDR3 region is CASSFDGGNAYEQYF. DNA for the CDR3: TGCGCCAGCAGCTTCGATGGCGGGAACGCCTACGAGCAGTACTTC.

This clone was detected only a few times. The chain combines TRBV21-1 with TRBJ2-1; TRBD2 reflects the table's D call only, with no check against the DNA. TRBV21-1 is listed as a pseudogene. The CDR3 spans 17 residues. The CDR3 sequence: CASSKEVPLAGATEQFF. CDR3 nucleotides: TGTGCCAGCAGCAAAGAGGTCCCACTAGCGGGAGCTACTGAGCAGTTCTTC.

The chain is built from TRBV27 and TRBJ2-7, with 10 bases fitting TRBD1. Germline values: CDR1 MNHEY, CDR2 SMNVEV (reference sequence). Trimming took 6 bases from V and 8 from J; bases not matched to a gene: 10. The CDR3 spans 14 residues. The CDR3 DNA sequence: TGTGCCAGCAGGTCCGCGGGACAGGGGTTCCAGCAGTACTTC. It codes for CASRSAGQGFQQYF.

Only a few counts were recorded for this clone. The rearrangement joins TRBV18 to TRBJ2-7; D remains ambiguous. Germline V lookup: CDR1 KGHSH, CDR2 LQKENI. V lost 0 bases, J lost 0 bases, and 12 bases lay in between. The CDR3 is 16 amino acids. This chain's CDR3 is CASSPPSQLFSYEQYF. CDR3 bases: TGTGCCAGCTCACCACCTTCACAGTTATTCTCCTACGAGCAGTACTTC.

The gene calls are TRBV9 and TRBJ2-1, with D possibly TRBD2 on 6 matching bases. The CDR3 runs 13 residues. The germline V gene has CDR1 SGDLS and CDR2 YYNGEE. V was trimmed by 4 bases and J by 4 bases, leaving 9 bases between them. The DNA of the CDR3 is TGTGCCAGCAGCCTCGGGACTTACAATGAGCAGTTCTTC. Translating it yields CASSLGTYNEQFF.

This clone was seen only a few times. The rearrangement joins TRBV7-9 to TRBJ1-1; 7 nucleotides agree with TRBD1. J was trimmed by 6 bases and V by 4 bases; bases with no gene match: 5. This CDR3 contains 13 residues. CDR1 is SEHNR and CDR2 is FQNEAQ in the germline V gene (reference sequence). The CDR3 loop is CASSWSQGAEAFF. The CDR3 DNA sequence: TGTGCCAGCAGCTGGAGCCAGGGGGCTGAAGCTTTCTTT.

The J gene is TRBJ1-5, the V gene TRBV19; TRBD1 might be the D (5 bases). Trimming removed 6 bases from V and 4 bases from J, with 10 bases in between. The CDR3 has 13 residues. Germline loops: CDR1 LNHDA, CDR2 SQIVND (reference sequence). CDR3 bases: TGTGCCAGTAGCGACAGAGTTAATCAGCCCCAGCATTTT. Its translation is CASSDRVNQPQHF.

This clone was found a few times. V gene TRBV9 combines with J gene TRBJ2-1, with 10 bases identical to TRBD2. Germline V gene lookup returns CDR1 SGDLS and CDR2 YYNGEE. The CDR3 totals 14 residues. After removal of 0 bases from V and 9 bases from J, the junction contained 3 bases not matched to a gene. CDR3 in DNA: TGTGCCAGCAGCGTAGTCGAGCGGGAGGGTGAGCAGTTCTTC. Encoded protein: CASSVVEREGEQFF.

This rearrangement joins TRBV13 to TRBJ2-7, with D possibly TRBD1 on 5 matching bases. V lost 3 bases and J lost 11, with 14 bases in between. The V gene's germline CDR1 is PRHDT and CDR2 FYEKMQ (reference sequence). The CDR3 runs to 12 residues. The CDR3 DNA sequence: TGTGCCAGCAGCTTGGGCAGGGTAAAGGAGTACTTC. As protein: CASSLGRVKEYF.

The chain links TRBV19 to TRBJ1-2; 10 nucleotides agree with TRBD1. The germline V gene encodes CDR1 LNHDA and CDR2 SQIVND (reference sequence). The length of the CDR3 is 17 residues. V trimming: 5 bases; J trimming: 3 bases; junction bases outside the gene matches: 12. The CDR3 DNA reads as TGTGCCAGTAGTGCAACCGGGACAGGGGCTTCCCACTATGGCTACACCTTC. Residues: CASSATGTGASHYGYTF.

This chain joins TRBV7-9 and TRBJ2-5; D may be TRBD1 (5 bases). Trimming shortened V by 7 bases and J by 5 bases, and 14 bases separated the two germline ends. This CDR3 spans 13 amino acids. Per the germline V gene, CDR1 is SEHNR and CDR2 is FQNEAQ (reference sequence). As DNA, the CDR3 is TGTGCCAGCACCAGGGTTTCAGCGGAGACCCAGTACTTC. Its translation: CASTRVSAETQYF.

The DNA of the CDR3 is TGTGCCAGCAGCCCGTCCGGGACAGGGGGCGATAGGTCGGCCGGGGAGCTGTTTTTT. This gives the protein CASSPSGTGGDRSAGELFF. The chain is built from TRBV4-2 and TRBJ2-2; 12 bases agree with TRBD1. CDR1 is LGHNA, CDR2 YNFKEQ, per germline. The V gene end was trimmed by 4 bases and the J gene end by 6 bases; junction bases not matched to a gene: 15. This CDR3 has 19 residues.

This clone was seen only a few times. This sequence joins TRBV5-1 and TRBJ2-1; TRBD2 is a possible D gene (5 bases). CDR1 is SGHRS, CDR2 YFSETQ, per germline. The V end lost 2 bases, the J end lost 3 bases, and 9 bases lay between the germline ends. The CDR3 sequence is 14 residues long. The CDR3 protein is CASSFGGGYNEQFF. The CDR3 DNA reads as TGCGCCAGCAGCTTCGGTGGAGGCTACAATGAGCAGTTCTTC.

The chain employs TRBV27 and TRBJ2-7; tentative D call: TRBD1 (6 bases). CDR3 size: 14 residues. The V end was cut by 3 bases, the J end by 3 bases, with 12 bases between. The germline CDR1 and CDR2 sequences are MNHEY and SMNVEV (reference sequence). The CDR3 here is CASSLDRYNYEQYF. CDR3 in DNA: TGTGCCAGCAGTTTGGACAGATATAACTACGAGCAGTACTTC.

This clone has only a few counts. The V and J genes are TRBV6-1 and TRBJ2-1, with D unclear. Germline CDR1 and CDR2: MNHNS and SASEGT. Trimming cost V 6 bases and J 7 bases, with 7 bases left between them. The CDR3 spans 11 residues. This chain's CDR3 is CASSELNEQFF. As DNA, the CDR3 is TGTGCCAGCAGCGAGCTGAATGAGCAGTTCTTC.

The CDR3: CASSQAEGQAYGYTF. CDR3 nucleotide sequence: TGCGCCAGCAGCCAGGCGGAGGGACAGGCCTATGGCTACACCTTC. V usage is TRBV4-1 and J usage is TRBJ1-2; 8 bases are shared with TRBD1. Trimming removed 3 bases from V and 4 bases from J; junction bases left unmatched: 7. The V gene's germline CDR1 is MGHRA and CDR2 YSYEKL. This CDR3 has 15 amino acids.

J is TRBJ2-1 and V is TRBV5-4, with 8 bases fitting TRBD1. The V gene end was trimmed by 3 bases and the J gene end by 8 bases; junction bases not matched to a gene: 13. Germline V gene lookup returns CDR1 SGHNT and CDR2 YYREEE (reference sequence). This CDR3 is built from 16 residues. CDR3 sequence (DNA): TGTGCCAGCAGCTCCCCTATATTAGGACAGGGCGATGAGCAGTTCTTC. This sequence encodes CASSSPILGQGDEQFF.

In its sample, this clone was seen a few times. The chain uses TRBV27 and TRBJ2-7, with TRBD2 identical over 9 bases. V was pared by 0 bases and J by 2 bases, with 2 bases of the junction left unmatched. Germline-derived CDR1 and CDR2 are MNHEY and SMNVEV (reference sequence). This CDR3 has 15 amino acids. CDR3 amino acids: CASSLSSGSTYEQYF. The CDR3 region has the DNA TGTGCCAGCAGTTTATCTAGCGGGAGCACCTACGAGCAGTACTTC.

Only a few counts were recorded for this clone. The chain couples TRBV2 to TRBJ2-1; 13 bases line up with TRBD2. Trimming cost V 6 bases and J 6 bases; bases outside gene matches: 5. The CDR3 covers 15 residues. Germline V gives CDR1 SNHLY, CDR2 FYNNEI. The CDR3 DNA reads TGTGCCAGCAGGTGGACTAGCGGGAGTGTCAATGAGCAGTTCTTC. It encodes CASRWTSGSVNEQFF. Together with reference TRBV2 and TRBJ2-1, the CDR3 gives the full variable domain: EPEVTQTPSHQVTQMGQEVILRCVPISNHLYFYWYRQILGQKVEFLVSFYNNEISEKSEIFDDQFSVERPDGSNFTLKIRSTKLEDSAMYFCASRWTSGSVNEQFFGPGTRLTVL.

This clone came up a few times. This chain connects TRBV7-3 to TRBJ2-2, with D possibly matching TRBD1 (6 bases). CDR1 is SGHTA and CDR2 is FQGTGA in the germline V gene. The CDR3 totals 14 residues. Deletions cut 3 bases from V and 4 bases from J, with 9 bases between. CDR3 amino acids: CASSLDRLTGELFF. The CDR3 nucleotides are TGTGCCAGCAGCTTGGACAGACTCACCGGGGAGCTGTTTTTT.

There are a few counts of this clone. The V call is TRBV28, the J call TRBJ2-7; weak D call: TRBD2 (5 bases). V was clipped by 7 bases and J by 1 base, with 23 bases between them. CDR1 and CDR2 (germline): MDHEN, SYDVKM. The CDR3 is 17 residues long. The CDR3 region has the DNA TGTGCCAGCATTCAAGCCGGAAGCGGCGCCTCTTCCTACGAGCAGTACTTC. This translates into CASIQAGSGASSYEQYF. Complete variable domain (other parts from reference TRBV28 and TRBJ2-7): DVKVTQSSRYLVKRTGEKVFLECVQDMDHENMFWYRQDPGLGLRLIYFSYDVKMKEKGDIPEGYSVSREKKERFSLILESASTNQTSMYLCASIQAGSGASSYEQYFGPGTRLTVT.

This clone has only a few counts. This rearrangement joins TRBV7-9 to TRBJ1-1; 8 bases map to TRBD1. The CDR3 runs to 16 residues. The V gene end was trimmed by 0 bases and the J gene end by 5 bases; junction bases not matched to a gene: 8. Germline assignment: CDR1 SEHNR and CDR2 FQNEAQ (reference sequence). CDR3 loop: CASSLASGGAGTEAFF. In DNA form, the CDR3 reads TGTGCCAGCAGCTTAGCTTCAGGGGGCGCGGGTACTGAAGCTTTCTTT.

The CDR3 DNA sequence: TGCGCCAGCAGCTTGGGAGAGTACAATGAGCAGTTCTTC. This translates into CASSLGEYNEQFF. This chain joins TRBV5-1 and TRBJ2-1; no clear D. Germline-derived CDR1 and CDR2 are SGHRS and YFSETQ. CDR3 length: 13 residues. Trimming shortened V by 0 bases and J by 4 bases, and 5 bases separated the two germline ends.